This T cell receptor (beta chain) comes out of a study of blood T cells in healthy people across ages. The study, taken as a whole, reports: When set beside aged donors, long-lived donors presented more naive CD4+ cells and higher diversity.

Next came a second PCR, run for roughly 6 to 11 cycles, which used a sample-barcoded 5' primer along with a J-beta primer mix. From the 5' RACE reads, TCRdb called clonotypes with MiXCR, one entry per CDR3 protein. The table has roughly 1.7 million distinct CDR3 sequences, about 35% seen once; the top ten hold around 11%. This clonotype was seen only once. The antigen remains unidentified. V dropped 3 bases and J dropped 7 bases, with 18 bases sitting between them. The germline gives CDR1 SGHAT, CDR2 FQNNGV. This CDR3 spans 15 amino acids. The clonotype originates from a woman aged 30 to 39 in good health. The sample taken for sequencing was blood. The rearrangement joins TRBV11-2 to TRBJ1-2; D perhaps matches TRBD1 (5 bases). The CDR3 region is CASSLGGGRGAGYTF. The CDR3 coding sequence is TGTGCCAGCAGCTTGGGGGGTGGCCGGGGAGCTGGCTACACCTTC.